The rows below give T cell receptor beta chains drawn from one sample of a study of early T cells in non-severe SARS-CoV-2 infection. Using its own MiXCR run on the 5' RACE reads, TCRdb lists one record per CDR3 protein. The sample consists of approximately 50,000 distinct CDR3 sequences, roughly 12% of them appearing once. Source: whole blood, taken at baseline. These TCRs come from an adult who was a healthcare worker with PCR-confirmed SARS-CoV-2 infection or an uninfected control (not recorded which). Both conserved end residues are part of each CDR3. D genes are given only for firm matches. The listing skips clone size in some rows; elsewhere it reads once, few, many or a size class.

CDR3 protein: CASKTPLGDVLTF
CDR3 DNA: TGTGCCAGCAAAACACCTCTCGGCGACGTCCTGACTTTC
CDR3 length: 13
D gene: NA
V gene: TRBV12-3/TRBV12-4
clone size: NA
J gene: TRBJ2-6

CDR3 protein: CASSFRDRVSGYTF
CDR3 DNA: TGTGCCAGCAGCTTCCGGGACAGGGTTAGTGGCTACACCTTC
CDR3 length: 14
D gene: TRBD1
V gene: TRBV7-9
clone size: NA
J gene: TRBJ1-2

CDR3 protein: CASSAKDGLGYGYTF
CDR3 DNA: TGTGCCAGCAGCGCGAAGGACGGTTTAGGCTATGGCTACACCTTC
CDR3 length: 15
D gene: NA
V gene: TRBV9
clone size: many
J gene: TRBJ1-2

CDR3 protein: CATSDPGGAGELFF
CDR3 DNA: TGTGCCACCAGTGACCCTGGCGGGGCCGGGGAGCTGTTTTTT
CDR3 length: 14
D gene: NA
V gene: TRBV15
clone size: NA
J gene: TRBJ2-2

CDR3 protein: CASSPATGRSTEAFF
CDR3 DNA: TGTGCCAGCAGTCCCGCGACAGGGAGGAGCACTGAAGCTTTCTTT
CDR3 length: 15
D gene: TRBD1
V gene: TRBV28
clone size: NA
J gene: TRBJ1-1

CDR3 protein: CASSYASDLSEQYF
CDR3 DNA: TGTGCCAGCAGTTACGCTAGCGACCTTTCCGAGCAGTACTTC
CDR3 length: 14
D gene: NA
V gene: TRBV27
clone size: NA
J gene: TRBJ2-7

CDR3 protein: CASSPTGGDDTQYF
CDR3 DNA: TGTGCCAGCAGCCCTACAGGGGGCGACGATACGCAGTATTTT
CDR3 length: 14
D gene: TRBD1
V gene: TRBV7-6
clone size: few
J gene: TRBJ2-3

CDR3 protein: CASSLGAGSQGLGNEQFF
CDR3 DNA: TGTGCCAGCAGCTTGGGGGCAGGGTCTCAGGGACTTGGTAATGAGCAGTTCTTC
CDR3 length: 18
D gene: NA
V gene: TRBV5-5
clone size: many
J gene: TRBJ2-1

CDR3 protein: CASSQSSGTPTQYF
CDR3 DNA: TGCGCCAGCAGCCAGAGTAGCGGGACTCCCACCCAGTACTTC
CDR3 length: 14
D gene: TRBD2
V gene: TRBV4-3
clone size: once
J gene: TRBJ2-5

CDR3 protein: CASSDDRDRYQPQHF
CDR3 DNA: TGTGCCAGCAGCGATGACAGGGACAGGTATCAGCCCCAGCATTTT
CDR3 length: 15
D gene: TRBD1
V gene: TRBV7-2
clone size: few
J gene: TRBJ1-5

CDR3 protein: CASSPPRRGSSYNEQFF
CDR3 DNA: TGTGCCAGCAGTCCCCCCCGTCGGGGGAGCTCCTACAATGAGCAGTTCTTC
CDR3 length: 17
D gene: NA
V gene: TRBV2
clone size: NA
J gene: TRBJ2-1

CDR3 protein: CASSPGRRTYGYTF
CDR3 DNA: TGTGCCAGCAGCCCAGGTCGGAGAACCTATGGCTACACCTTC
CDR3 length: 14
D gene: NA
V gene: TRBV7-2
clone size: NA
J gene: TRBJ1-2

CDR3 protein: CASSSGTGYQGTEAFF
CDR3 DNA: TGTGCCAGCAGTTCCGGGACAGGGTATCAGGGTACTGAAGCTTTCTTT
CDR3 length: 16
D gene: TRBD1
V gene: TRBV12-3/TRBV12-4
clone size: few
J gene: TRBJ1-1

CDR3 protein: CASSRRRAEAETQYF
CDR3 DNA: TGTGCCAGCAGCAGACGACGGGCGGAGGCGGAGACCCAGTACTTC
CDR3 length: 15
D gene: NA
V gene: TRBV11-2
clone size: few
J gene: TRBJ2-5

CDR3 protein: CASRPPGLAGVNEQFF
CDR3 DNA: TGTGCCAGCAGACCCCCGGGACTAGCGGGAGTCAATGAGCAGTTCTTC
CDR3 length: 16
D gene: TRBD2
V gene: TRBV5-4
clone size: NA
J gene: TRBJ2-1

CDR3 protein: CASSPHLASVGYNEQFF
CDR3 DNA: TGTGCCAGCAGTCCTCATTTAGCGAGCGTGGGCTACAATGAGCAGTTCTTC
CDR3 length: 17
D gene: NA
V gene: TRBV2
clone size: many
J gene: TRBJ2-1

CDR3 protein: CASSRNRGYEQYF
CDR3 DNA: TGTGCCAGCAGTCGAAACAGGGGTTACGAGCAGTACTTC
CDR3 length: 13
D gene: TRBD1
V gene: TRBV12-3/TRBV12-4
clone size: medium-sized
J gene: TRBJ2-7

CDR3 protein: CASSQDRGRWNEQFF
CDR3 DNA: TGTGCCAGCAGTCAAGACAGGGGGCGATGGAATGAGCAGTTCTTC
CDR3 length: 15
D gene: TRBD1
V gene: TRBV12-3/TRBV12-4
clone size: NA
J gene: TRBJ2-1

CDR3 protein: CASSLFGNEQFF
CDR3 DNA: TGTGCCAGCAGCTTATTTGGGAATGAGCAGTTCTTC
CDR3 length: 12
D gene: NA
V gene: TRBV7-6
clone size: many
J gene: TRBJ2-1